This is a list of T cell receptor beta chains from one sample in a study of CD8 T cells in Susac syndrome. TCRdb passed the immunoSEQ multiplex PCR reads through MiXCR, listing each CDR3 protein once. The sample records approximately 100,000 distinct CDR3 sequences, 80% to 95% being singletons. Input material: CD4+ T cells from PBMCs. The receptors come from a human donor in good health. CDR3s include the opening cysteine and the closing phenylalanine or tryptophan. The D gene is left open where the match is weak. For some rows the clone size is stated as once, few or many, or as a class when expanded; others skip it.

clone size	D gene	J gene	CDR3 length	V gene	CDR3 DNA	CDR3 protein
NA	TRBD1	TRBJ1-5	17	TRBV20-1	TGCAGTGCTATTACAGGGGCGGGAGACTTTAGCAATCAGCCCCAGCATTTT	CSAITGAGDFSNQPQHF
NA	TRBD1	TRBJ2-7	14	TRBV28	TGTGCCAGCAGTTTAACCGGGACAGGGGTCGAGCAGTACTTC	CASSLTGTGVEQYF
NA	NA	TRBJ1-2	16	TRBV21-1	TGTGCCAGCAGCAAGGGGGACCGGGACAGGGCTAATGGCTACACCTTC	CASSKGDRDRANGYTF
NA	NA	TRBJ2-5	16	TRBV6-2/TRBV6-3	TGTGCCAGCAGTTACATCGAGTCCCGGAGGTCAGAAACCCAGTACTTC	CASSYIESRRSETQYF
once	NA	TRBJ2-6	16	TRBV5-1	TGCGCCAGCACCGAATCCGGGGGCGCTGGGGCCAACGTCCTGACTTTC	CASTESGGAGANVLTF
NA	TRBD2	TRBJ2-2	15	TRBV29-1	TGCAGCGTTGAAGATGCGGCACGGGGGGCCGGGGAGCTGTTTTTT	CSVEDAARGAGELFF
once	NA	TRBJ2-5	14	TRBV19	TGTGCCAGTAAGGACGCCCCGGGGCAAGAGACCCAGTACTTC	CASKDAPGQETQYF
NA	NA	TRBJ1-2	13	TRBV10-3	TGTGCCACCGCCGGGACTGGATACTATGGCTACACCTTC	CATAGTGYYGYTF
NA	NA	TRBJ1-1	15	TRBV28	TGTGCCAGCAGTTCAAACCAGGGCCCGAACACTGAAGCTTTCTTT	CASSSNQGPNTEAFF
NA	TRBD2	TRBJ2-1	16	TRBV5-1	TGCGCCAGCAGTCAGGGCCGGGAGGCGAGTTACAATGAGCAGTTCTTC	CASSQGREASYNEQFF
NA	NA	TRBJ1-2	14	TRBV4-3	TGCGCCAGCAGCCAAGCGATCCTTATGGAGGGCTACACCTTC	CASSQAILMEGYTF
NA	NA	TRBJ1-4	15	TRBV7-9	TGTGCCAGCAGCTTAGAGCAGGGCCGGAATGAAAAACTGTTTTTT	CASSLEQGRNEKLFF
NA	TRBD2	TRBJ2-1	14	TRBV5-1	TGCGCCAGCAGCTCTAGCGGGAGGTACAATGAGCAGTTCTTC	CASSSSGRYNEQFF
NA	TRBD2	TRBJ2-1	15	TRBV30	TGTGCCCCTGCCGAAGAGCGGGAGAGGGGCAATGAGCAGTTCTTC	CAPAEERERGNEQFF
NA	TRBD1	TRBJ2-7	14	TRBV20-1	TGCAGTGCTACCCTAGGGACAGGGAGGTACGAGCAGTACTTC	CSATLGTGRYEQYF
NA	NA	TRBJ2-6	17	TRBV7-2	TGTGCCAGCAGCTTAGTAGGCAGCTACTCTGGGGCCAACGTCCTGACTTTC	CASSLVGSYSGANVLTF
NA	NA	TRBJ2-2	14	TRBV7-2	TGTGCCAGCAGCCCCAATACTGCCCTCGGGGAGCTGTTTTTT	CASSPNTALGELFF
NA	TRBD2	TRBJ2-1	17	TRBV7-2	TGTGCCAGCAGCTTAGGCATGGCGGGGGACCCGGCCACCGAGCAGTTCTTC	CASSLGMAGDPATEQFF
NA	NA	TRBJ1-2	18	TRBV4-3	TGCGCCAGCAGCCAAGATCGGTTTTCCGGGAGTACCCTAGTTGGCTACACCTTC	CASSQDRFSGSTLVGYTF
NA	NA	TRBJ1-1	17	TRBV11-2	TGTGCCAGCAGCCCTAACGTGGGTCAGGGGCGAGGCACTGAAGCTTTCTTT	CASSPNVGQGRGTEAFF
NA	TRBD1	TRBJ1-3	15	TRBV25-1	TGTGCCAGCAGTGAAATAAACAGGGGAGGTGACACCATATATTTT	CASSEINRGGDTIYF
NA	NA	TRBJ1-3	13	TRBV29-1	TGCAGCGTTGAGAAGGGAGTTGGAAACACCATATATTTT	CSVEKGVGNTIYF
NA	NA	TRBJ2-7	15	TRBV5-1	TGCGCCAGCAGCCCGGAGGGGAAACAAGAGTACGAGCAGTACTTC	CASSPEGKQEYEQYF